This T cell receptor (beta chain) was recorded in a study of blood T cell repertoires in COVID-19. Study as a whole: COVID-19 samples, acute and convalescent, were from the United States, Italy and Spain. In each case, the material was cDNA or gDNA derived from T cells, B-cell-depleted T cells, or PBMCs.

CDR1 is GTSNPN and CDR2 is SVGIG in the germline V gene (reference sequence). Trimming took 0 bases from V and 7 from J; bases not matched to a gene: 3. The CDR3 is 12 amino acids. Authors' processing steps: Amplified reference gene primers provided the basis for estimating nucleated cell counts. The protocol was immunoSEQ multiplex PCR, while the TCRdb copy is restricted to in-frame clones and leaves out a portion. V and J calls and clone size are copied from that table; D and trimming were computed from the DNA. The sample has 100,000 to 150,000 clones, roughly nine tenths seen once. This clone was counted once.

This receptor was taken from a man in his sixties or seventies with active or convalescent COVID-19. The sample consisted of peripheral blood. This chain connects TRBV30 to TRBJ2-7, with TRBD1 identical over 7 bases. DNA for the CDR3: TGTGCCTGGAGTGTATCAGGGGGAGAGCAGTACTTC. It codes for CAWSVSGGEQYF.